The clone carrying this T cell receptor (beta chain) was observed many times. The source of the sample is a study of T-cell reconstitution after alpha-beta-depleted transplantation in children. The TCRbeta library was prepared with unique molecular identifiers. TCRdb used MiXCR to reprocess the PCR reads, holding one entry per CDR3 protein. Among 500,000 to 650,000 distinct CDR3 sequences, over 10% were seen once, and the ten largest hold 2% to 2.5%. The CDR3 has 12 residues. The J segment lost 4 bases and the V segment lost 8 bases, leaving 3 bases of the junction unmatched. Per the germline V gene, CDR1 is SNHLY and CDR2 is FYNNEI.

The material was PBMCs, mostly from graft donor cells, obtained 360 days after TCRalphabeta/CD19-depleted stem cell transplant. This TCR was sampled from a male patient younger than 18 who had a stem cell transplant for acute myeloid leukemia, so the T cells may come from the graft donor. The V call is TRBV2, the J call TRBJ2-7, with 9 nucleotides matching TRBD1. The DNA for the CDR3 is TGTGCCAGCCGGGACAGGGTTTACGAGCAGTACTTC. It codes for CASRDRVYEQYF. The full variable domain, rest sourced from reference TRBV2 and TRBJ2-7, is EPEVTQTPSHQVTQMGQEVILRCVPISNHLYFYWYRQILGQKVEFLVSFYNNEISEKSEIFDDQFSVERPDGSNFTLKIRSTKLEDSAMYFCASRDRVYEQYFGPGTRLTVT.